This note documents a single T cell receptor beta chain sequence. The antigen is not known. This sample was included in a study of somatic mutations in cytotoxic T cells in rheumatoid arthritis. Study-wide points: Clonality of CD8+ cells rose with age in rheumatoid arthritis patients but not healthy controls. The authors did not adjust the slight TRBV07 underrepresentation in rheumatoid arthritis patients for multiple comparisons. Among rheumatoid arthritis patients and age-matched healthy controls, CD8+ T-cell clonality was not significantly different.

Looked up from germline, CDR1 is SGHVS and CDR2 is FQNEAQ. V was pared by 2 bases and J by 4 bases, with 14 bases between. The CDR3 length is 15 residues. TCRdb's copy holds only in-frame clones and misses some; the assay was immunoSEQ multiplex PCR. The data contain roughly 32,000 clones, around 86% of them singletons. Separation of CD4+ and CD8+ cells was performed by positive magnetic bead selection, and purity was verified by flow cytometry. The TCR originated in an adult with rheumatoid arthritis. The sample taken for sequencing was CD8+ T cells sorted from blood. This chain joins TRBV7-8 and TRBJ1-1; D may be TRBD1 (6 bases). The DNA for the CDR3 is TGTGCCAGCAGCTTACTACAGGGTTCGGGCACTGAAGCTTTCTTT. Translating gives CASSLLQGSGTEAFF.